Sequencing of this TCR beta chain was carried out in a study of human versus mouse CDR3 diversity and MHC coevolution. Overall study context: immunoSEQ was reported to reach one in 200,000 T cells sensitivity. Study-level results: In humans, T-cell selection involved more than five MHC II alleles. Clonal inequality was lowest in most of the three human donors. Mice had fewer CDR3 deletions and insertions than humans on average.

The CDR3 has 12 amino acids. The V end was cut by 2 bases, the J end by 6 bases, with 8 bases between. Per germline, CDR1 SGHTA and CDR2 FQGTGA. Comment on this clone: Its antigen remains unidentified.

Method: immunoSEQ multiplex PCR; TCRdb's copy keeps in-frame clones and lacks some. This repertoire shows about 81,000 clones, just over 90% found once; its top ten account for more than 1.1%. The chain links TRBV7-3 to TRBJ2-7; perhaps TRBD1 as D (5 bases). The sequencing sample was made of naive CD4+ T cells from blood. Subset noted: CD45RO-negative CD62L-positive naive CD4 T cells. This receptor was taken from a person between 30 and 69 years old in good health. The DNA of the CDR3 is TGTGCCAGCAGCTTAGCCCAGGGCGAGCAGTACTTC. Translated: CASSLAQGEQYF.